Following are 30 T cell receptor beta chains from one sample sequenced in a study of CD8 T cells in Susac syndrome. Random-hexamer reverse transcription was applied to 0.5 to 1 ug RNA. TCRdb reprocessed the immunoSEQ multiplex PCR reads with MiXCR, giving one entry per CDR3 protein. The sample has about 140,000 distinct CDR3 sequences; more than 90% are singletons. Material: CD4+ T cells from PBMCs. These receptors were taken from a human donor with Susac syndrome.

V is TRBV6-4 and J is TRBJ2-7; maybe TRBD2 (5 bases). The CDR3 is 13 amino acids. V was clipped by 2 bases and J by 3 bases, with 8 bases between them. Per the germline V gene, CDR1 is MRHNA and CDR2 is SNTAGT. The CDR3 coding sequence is TGTGCCAGCAGTGACCGGGGTCTCTACGAGCAGTACTTC. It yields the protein CASSDRGLYEQYF.

The CDR3 nucleotides are TGTGCCAGCAGCCGGGACAATCGATATACGCAGTATTTT. Translating gives CASSRDNRYTQYF. The chain combines TRBV11-2 with TRBJ2-3, with a weak D call TRBD1 (6 bases). Germline CDR1 and CDR2: SGHAT and FQNNGV. This CDR3 contains 13 residues. Trimming stripped 5 bases from V and 7 bases from J, with 13 bases between. The full variable domain, with the rest looked up from reference TRBV11-2 and TRBJ2-3, is EAGVAQSPRYKIIEKRQSVAFWCNPISGHATLYWYQQILGQGPKLLIQFQNNGVVDDSQLPKDRFSAERLKGVDSTLKIQPAKLEDSAVYLCASSRDNRYTQYFGPGTRLTVL.

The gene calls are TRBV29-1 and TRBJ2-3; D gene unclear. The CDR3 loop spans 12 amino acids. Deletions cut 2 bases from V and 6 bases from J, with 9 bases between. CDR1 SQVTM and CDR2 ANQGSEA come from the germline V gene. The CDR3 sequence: CSVENRLDTQYF. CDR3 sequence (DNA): TGCAGCGTTGAAAATAGGCTGGATACGCAGTATTTT.

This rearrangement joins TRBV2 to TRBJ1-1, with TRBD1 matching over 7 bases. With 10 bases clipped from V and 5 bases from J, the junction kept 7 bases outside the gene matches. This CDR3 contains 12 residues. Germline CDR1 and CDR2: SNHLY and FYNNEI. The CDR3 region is CATSQGETEAFF. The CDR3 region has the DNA TGTGCCACGTCCCAGGGGGAAACTGAAGCTTTCTTT.

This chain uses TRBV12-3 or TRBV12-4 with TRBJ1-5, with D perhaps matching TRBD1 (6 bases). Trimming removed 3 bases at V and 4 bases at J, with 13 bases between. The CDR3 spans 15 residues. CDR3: CASSLAGQPNQPQHF. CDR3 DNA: TGTGCCAGCAGTTTGGCAGGACAGCCGAATCAGCCCCAGCATTTT.

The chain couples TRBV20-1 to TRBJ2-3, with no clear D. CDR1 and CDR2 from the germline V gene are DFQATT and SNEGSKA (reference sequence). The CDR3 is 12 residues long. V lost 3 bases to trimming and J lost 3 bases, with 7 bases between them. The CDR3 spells CSASVGTDTQYF. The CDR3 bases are TGCAGTGCTAGTGTGGGGACAGATACGCAGTATTTT.

The CDR3 protein is CASSMTSGVQETQYF. CDR3 in DNA: TGTGCCAGCAGCATGACTAGCGGGGTACAAGAGACCCAGTACTTC. The J gene is TRBJ2-5, the V gene TRBV5-6; 11 bases fit TRBD2. V lost 4 bases to trimming and J lost 2 bases; unmatched junction nucleotides: 4. Germline CDR1 SGHDT, CDR2 YYEEEE. The CDR3 spans 15 residues.

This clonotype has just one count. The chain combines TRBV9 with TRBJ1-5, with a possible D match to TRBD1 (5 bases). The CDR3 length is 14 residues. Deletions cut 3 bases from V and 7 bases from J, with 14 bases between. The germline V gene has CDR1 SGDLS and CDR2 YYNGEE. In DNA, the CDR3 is TGTGCCAGCAGCGCCGACCAGGGACGGCAGCCCCAGCATTTT. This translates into CASSADQGRQPQHF. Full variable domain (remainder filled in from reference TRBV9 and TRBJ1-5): DSGVTQTPKHLITATGQRVTLRCSPRSGDLSVYWYQQSLDQGLQFLIQYYNGEERAKGNILERFSAQQFPDLHSELNLSSLELGDSALYFCASSADQGRQPQHFGDGTRLSIL.

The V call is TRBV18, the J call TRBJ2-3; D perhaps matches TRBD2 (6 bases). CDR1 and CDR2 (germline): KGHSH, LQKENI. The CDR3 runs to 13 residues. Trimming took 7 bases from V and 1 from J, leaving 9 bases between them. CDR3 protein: CASFGGGTDTQYF. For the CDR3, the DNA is TGTGCCAGCTTCGGCGGGGGCACAGATACGCAGTATTTT.

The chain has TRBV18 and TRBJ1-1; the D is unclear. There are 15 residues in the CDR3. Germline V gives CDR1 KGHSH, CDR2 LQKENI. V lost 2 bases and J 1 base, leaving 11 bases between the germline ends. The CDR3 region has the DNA TGTGCCAGCTCACCAAACGGCGGGGAGAACACTGAAGCTTTCTTT. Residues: CASSPNGGENTEAFF.

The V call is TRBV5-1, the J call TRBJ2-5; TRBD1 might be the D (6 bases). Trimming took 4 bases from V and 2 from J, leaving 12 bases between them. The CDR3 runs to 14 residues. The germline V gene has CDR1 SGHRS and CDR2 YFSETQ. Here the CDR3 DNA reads TGCGCCAGCAGCGCCGGACAGATACAAGAGACCCAGTACTTC. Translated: CASSAGQIQETQYF.

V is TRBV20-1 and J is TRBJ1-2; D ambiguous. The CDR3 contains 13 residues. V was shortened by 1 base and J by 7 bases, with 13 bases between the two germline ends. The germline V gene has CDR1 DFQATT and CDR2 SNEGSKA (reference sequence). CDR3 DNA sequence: TGCAGTGCTAGAGTTGAGGCTTCTCGTGGCTACACCTTC. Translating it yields CSARVEASRGYTF.

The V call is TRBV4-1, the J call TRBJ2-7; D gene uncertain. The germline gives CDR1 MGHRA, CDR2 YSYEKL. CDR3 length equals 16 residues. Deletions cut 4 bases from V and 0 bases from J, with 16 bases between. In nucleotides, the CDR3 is TGCGCCAGCAGCCTAAGTCGGACGGCTAGCTCCTACGAGCAGTACTTC. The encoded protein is CASSLSRTASSYEQYF.

CDR3 protein: CSARWGEVQHF. In DNA, the CDR3 is TGCAGTGCTAGATGGGGGGAAGTTCAGCATTTT. The J gene is TRBJ1-5, the V gene TRBV20-1, with D possibly being TRBD1 (5 bases). Germline CDR1 reads DFQATT; CDR2 reads SNEGSKA (reference sequence). Deletions cut 2 bases from V and 13 bases from J, with 12 bases between. The CDR3 is 11 amino acids.

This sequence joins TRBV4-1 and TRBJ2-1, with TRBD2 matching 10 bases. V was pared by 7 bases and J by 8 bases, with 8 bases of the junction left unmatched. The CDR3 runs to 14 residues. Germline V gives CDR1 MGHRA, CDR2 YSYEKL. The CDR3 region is CASKRAGGPYEQFF. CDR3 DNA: TGCGCCAGCAAGCGAGCGGGAGGGCCCTATGAGCAGTTCTTC.

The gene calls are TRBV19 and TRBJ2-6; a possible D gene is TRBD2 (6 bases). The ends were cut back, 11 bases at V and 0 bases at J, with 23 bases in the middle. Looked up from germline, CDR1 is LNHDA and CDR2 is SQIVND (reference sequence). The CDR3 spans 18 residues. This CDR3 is CASNPTSPLHSGANVLTF. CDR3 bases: TGTGCCTCCAACCCTACTAGCCCACTACACTCTGGGGCCAACGTCCTGACTTTC.

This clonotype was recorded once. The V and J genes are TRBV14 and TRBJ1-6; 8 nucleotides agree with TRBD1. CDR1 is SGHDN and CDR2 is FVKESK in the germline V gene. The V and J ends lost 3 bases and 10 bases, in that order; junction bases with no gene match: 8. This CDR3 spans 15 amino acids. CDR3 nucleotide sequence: TGTGCCAGCAGCCACTTGACAGGGGTCGGATCACCCCTCCACTTT. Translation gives CASSHLTGVGSPLHF.

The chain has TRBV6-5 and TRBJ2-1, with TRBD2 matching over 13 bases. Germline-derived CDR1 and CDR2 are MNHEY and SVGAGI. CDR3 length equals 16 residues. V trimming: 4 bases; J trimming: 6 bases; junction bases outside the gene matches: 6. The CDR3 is CASSSRTSGRPNEQFF. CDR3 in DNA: TGTGCCAGCAGTTCCCGGACTAGCGGGAGACCCAATGAGCAGTTCTTC.

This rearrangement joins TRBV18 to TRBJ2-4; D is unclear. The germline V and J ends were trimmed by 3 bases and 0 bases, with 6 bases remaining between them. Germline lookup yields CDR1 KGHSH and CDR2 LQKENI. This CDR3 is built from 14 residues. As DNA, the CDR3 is TGTGCCAGCTCACCGGCGGTAGCCAAAAACATTCAGTACTTC. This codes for CASSPAVAKNIQYF.

The CDR3 here is CASSVGGRSATDTQYF. For the CDR3, the DNA is TGTGCCAGCAGCGTCGGGGGCAGGTCTGCAACAGATACGCAGTATTTT. This rearrangement joins TRBV9 to TRBJ2-3; D tentatively fits TRBD1 or TRBD2 (6 bases each). This CDR3 contains 16 residues. V was shortened by 2 bases and J by 3 bases, with 16 bases between the two germline ends. The germline V gene encodes CDR1 SGDLS and CDR2 YYNGEE.

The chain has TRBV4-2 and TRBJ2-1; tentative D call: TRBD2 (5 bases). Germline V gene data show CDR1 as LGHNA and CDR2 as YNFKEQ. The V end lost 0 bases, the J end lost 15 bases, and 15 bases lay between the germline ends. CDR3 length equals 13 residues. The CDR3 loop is CASSQDEGGFWFF. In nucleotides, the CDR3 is TGTGCCAGCAGCCAAGATGAGGGTGGGTTCTGGTTCTTC.

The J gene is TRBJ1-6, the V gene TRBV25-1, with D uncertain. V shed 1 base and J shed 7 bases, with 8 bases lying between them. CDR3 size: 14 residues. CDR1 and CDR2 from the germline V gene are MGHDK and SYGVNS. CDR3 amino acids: CASSEFGPNSPLHF. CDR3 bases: TGTGCCAGCAGTGAATTCGGACCGAATTCACCCCTCCACTTT.

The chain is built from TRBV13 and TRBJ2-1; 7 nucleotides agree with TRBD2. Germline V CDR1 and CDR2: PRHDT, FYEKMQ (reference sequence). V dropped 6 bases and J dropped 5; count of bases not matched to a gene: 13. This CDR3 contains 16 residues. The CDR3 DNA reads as TGTGCCAGCAGTCCTCTGGGGGGAGCGGGACACAATGAGCAGTTCTTC. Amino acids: CASSPLGGAGHNEQFF.

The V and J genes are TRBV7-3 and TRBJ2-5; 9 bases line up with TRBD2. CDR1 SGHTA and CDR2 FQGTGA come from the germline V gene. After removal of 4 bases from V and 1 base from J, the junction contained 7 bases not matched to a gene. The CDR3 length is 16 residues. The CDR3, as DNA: TGTGCCAGCAGCTCCGGACTAGCGTGGGGCCAAGAGACCCAGTACTTC. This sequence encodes CASSSGLAWGQETQYF.

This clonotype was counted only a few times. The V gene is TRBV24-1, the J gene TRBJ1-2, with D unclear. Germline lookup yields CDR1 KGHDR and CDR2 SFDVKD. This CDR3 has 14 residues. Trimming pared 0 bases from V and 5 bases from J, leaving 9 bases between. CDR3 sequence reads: CATSDLRQDYGYTF. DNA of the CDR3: TGTGCCACCAGTGATTTGAGGCAGGATTATGGCTACACCTTC.

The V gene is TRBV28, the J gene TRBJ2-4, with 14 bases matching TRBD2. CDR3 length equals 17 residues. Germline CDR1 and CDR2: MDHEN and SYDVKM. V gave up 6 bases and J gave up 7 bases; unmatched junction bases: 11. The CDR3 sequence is CASSTQRTSGRWNIQYF. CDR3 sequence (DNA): TGTGCCAGCAGCACCCAGCGGACTAGCGGGAGGTGGAACATTCAGTACTTC.

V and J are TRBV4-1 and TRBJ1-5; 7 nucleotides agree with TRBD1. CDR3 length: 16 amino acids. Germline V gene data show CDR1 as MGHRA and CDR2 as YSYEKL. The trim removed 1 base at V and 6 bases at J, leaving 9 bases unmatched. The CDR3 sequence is CASSQGYGTEGQPQHF. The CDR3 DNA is TGCGCCAGCAGCCAAGGATACGGGACAGAAGGTCAGCCCCAGCATTTT.

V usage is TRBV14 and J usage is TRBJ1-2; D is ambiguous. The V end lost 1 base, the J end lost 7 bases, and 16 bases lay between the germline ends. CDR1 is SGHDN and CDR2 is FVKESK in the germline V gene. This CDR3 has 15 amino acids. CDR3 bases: TGTGCCAGCAGCCAAGTAAACGCCCCCTCGGGTGGCTACACCTTC. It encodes CASSQVNAPSGGYTF.

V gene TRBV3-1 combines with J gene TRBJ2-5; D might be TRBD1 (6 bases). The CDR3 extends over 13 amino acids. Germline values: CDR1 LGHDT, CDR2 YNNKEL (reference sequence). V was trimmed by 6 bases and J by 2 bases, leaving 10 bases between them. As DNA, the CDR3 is TGTGCCAGCAGTTTGAGGGGGCAAGAGACCCAGTACTTC. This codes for CASSLRGQETQYF.

Here the CDR3 DNA reads TGTGCCAGCAGCCAAACAGGCGGCAATCAGCCCCAGCATTTT. Translated, it gives CASSQTGGNQPQHF. This chain joins TRBV7-9 and TRBJ1-5; D possibly corresponds to TRBD1 (5 bases). V lost 5 bases, J lost 2 bases, and 10 bases lay in between. Germline V gives CDR1 SEHNR, CDR2 FQNEAQ (reference sequence). The CDR3 has 14 amino acids.